A selection of T cell receptor beta chains follows, all from one sample in a study of blood T cell repertoires in COVID-19. Repertoires were generated with immunoSEQ multiplex PCR, while TCRdb's copy carries only in-frame clones and drops some. The sample carries 200,000 to 300,000 clones, 88% recorded once. The sample was PBMCs or T cells enriched from blood (not recorded which). The receptor set was obtained from a woman aged 40 to 50 with acute COVID-19. CDR3s include the opening cysteine and the closing phenylalanine or tryptophan. The order of the fields is D gene, clone size, J gene, V gene, CDR3 DNA, CDR3 protein. A D gene is named only where the DNA matches it firmly. A row's size may be missing; if present it is once, few, many or a size class.

>.|.|TRBJ1-5|TRBV5-8
TGTGCCAGCAGCTTGTCTGGGGCCCATAGCAATCAGCCCCAGCATTTT
CASSLSGAHSNQPQHF
>.|.|TRBJ2-7|TRBV6-5
TGTGCCAGCAGAGATACAGGGAGGGGGCAGTACTTC
CASRDTGRGQYF
>.|.|TRBJ1-2|TRBV4-3
TGCGCCAGCAGCCAAGATTGGCAGGGATTAATGAATGGCTACACCTTC
CASSQDWQGLMNGYTF
>TRBD1|.|TRBJ1-1|TRBV2
TGTGCCAGCAGCCGACAGGGGATCCCGAACACTGAAGCTTTCTTT
CASSRQGIPNTEAFF
>.|.|TRBJ1-4|TRBV4-3
TGCGCCAGCAGCCAAGGAGCAACTAATGAAAAACTGTTTTTT
CASSQGATNEKLFF
>.|.|TRBJ2-7|TRBV18
TGTGCCAGCTCGGGGGGGACAGGCCACTACGAGCAGTACTTC
CASSGGTGHYEQYF
>.|.|TRBJ2-7|TRBV7-9
TGTGCCAGCAGTCCAGGGTACGAGCAGTACTTC
CASSPGYEQYF
>TRBD1|.|TRBJ1-1|TRBV24-1
TGTGCCACCACAGGACAGGGGGCCGACACTGAAGCTTTCTTT
CATTGQGADTEAFF
>.|.|TRBJ2-7|TRBV11-2
TGTGCCAGCAGCTTTGCGGGCCGCTACGAGCAGTACTTC
CASSFAGRYEQYF
>.|.|TRBJ1-6|TRBV3-1/TRBV3-2
TGTGCCAGCAGCCATACAGGCTATAATTCACCCCTCCACTTT
CASSHTGYNSPLHF
>TRBD1|.|TRBJ1-2|TRBV2
TGTGCCAGCAGTGAACAGGGGGCGGGTGGCTACACCTTC
CASSEQGAGGYTF
>.|few|TRBJ1-6|TRBV30
TGTGCCTGGAGTGTAAATAGGGGTCAGAATTCACCCCTCCACTTT
CAWSVNRGQNSPLHF
>TRBD1|few|TRBJ1-1|TRBV18
TGTGCCAGCTCCTCGCAGGGGGCAATGACTGAAGCTTTCTTT
CASSSQGAMTEAFF
>TRBD1|.|TRBJ1-5|TRBV30
TGTGCCTGGAGTGCAGGGGGCGCCAATCAGCCCCAGCATTTT
CAWSAGGANQPQHF
>TRBD1|.|TRBJ1-6|TRBV5-1
TGCGCCAGCAGCACTGACACCGGGACAGGATATTCACCCCTCCACTTT
CASSTDTGTGYSPLHF
>TRBD1|.|TRBJ2-2|TRBV7-9
TGTGCCAGCAGTTCCACAGGGGGCAGGGACACCGGGGAGCTGTTTTTT
CASSSTGGRDTGELFF
>TRBD2|.|TRBJ2-5|TRBV7-8
TGTGCCAGCAGTTACGGGACTAACGAAGAGACCCAGTACTTC
CASSYGTNEETQYF
>.|.|TRBJ1-2|TRBV29-1
TGCAGCGTTGAAAAGGGGGAAAGGAGCTATGGCTACACCTTC
CSVEKGERSYGYTF
>.|.|TRBJ1-4|TRBV5-1
TGCGCCAGCAGCTTCGGCCGGGGAGCTAATGAAAAACTGTTTTTT
CASSFGRGANEKLFF
>.|.|TRBJ1-3|TRBV5-6
TGTGCCAGCAGCTTGGTATCGGGGAGAGGGTCTTCTGGAAACACCATATATTTT
CASSLVSGRGSSGNTIYF
>TRBD1|.|TRBJ1-1|TRBV6-5
TGTGCCAGCAGTTACCCCCTCGGGACAGAGAACACTGAAGCTTTCTTT
CASSYPLGTENTEAFF
>.|once|TRBJ2-3|TRBV5-6
TGTGCCAGCAGCTTCGTTCGGTCTAGCACAGATACGCAGTATTTT
CASSFVRSSTDTQYF
>TRBD2|once|TRBJ2-2|TRBV2
TGTGCCAGCCTCGGAGGGTCGCGACTAGCGACCGGGGAGCTGTTTTTT
CASLGGSRLATGELFF
>.|.|TRBJ1-2|TRBV6-1
TGTGCCAGCAGTGACAGGGCTGGCTACACCTTC
CASSDRAGYTF
>TRBD1|few|TRBJ1-4|TRBV3-1/TRBV3-2
TGTGCCAGCAGCCCATTCGGACAGGGGGCCTTTGAAAAACTGTTTTTT
CASSPFGQGAFEKLFF
>TRBD1|.|TRBJ1-3|TRBV9
TGTGCCAGCAGCGTAGCAGGGGGGAACACCATATATTTT
CASSVAGGNTIYF
>TRBD2|.|TRBJ2-1|TRBV24-1
TGTGCCACCAGTGATTTGAGGGCGGGAGGTTTCAATGAGCAGTTCTTC
CATSDLRAGGFNEQFF
>.|.|TRBJ1-2|TRBV24-1
TGTGCCACCAGACAACCCTCTAGCCCGTTAGGCTATGGCTACACCTTC
CATRQPSSPLGYGYTF
>.|few|TRBJ1-2|TRBV19
TGTGCCACCTGGGCAGGGGATTTCGTGGGCTACACCTTC
CATWAGDFVGYTF
>TRBD1|.|TRBJ2-7|TRBV30
TGTGCCTGGGGACAGGATTACGAGCAGTACTTC
CAWGQDYEQYF
>.|.|TRBJ2-3|TRBV18
TGTGCCAGCTCACCTGGGGCGGATACGCAGTATTTT
CASSPGADTQYF
>.|.|TRBJ2-3|TRBV5-1
TGCGCCAGCAGCTTAGGGACTCACAGAGGCACAGATACGCAGTATTTT
CASSLGTHRGTDTQYF
>TRBD2|.|TRBJ2-7|TRBV29-1
TGCAGCGTTGAAGATGCGGTAGCGGGGGGCCTGACCTACGAGCAGTACTTC
CSVEDAVAGGLTYEQYF
>TRBD1|.|TRBJ1-1|TRBV5-8
TGTGCCAGCAGCTTGAGCTTGAGGTACAGGGGGCGCACTGAAGCTTTCTTT
CASSLSLRYRGRTEAFF
>.|.|TRBJ2-4|TRBV7-8
TGTGCCAGCAGCATACCTCAGGGTCTCCAGTACTTC
CASSIPQGLQYF
>TRBD1|.|TRBJ2-1|TRBV10-2
TGCGCCAGCAGTGGACAGGGAGTCAATGAGCAGTTCTTC
CASSGQGVNEQFF
>TRBD2|.|TRBJ2-1|TRBV10-3
TGTGCCATCAGTTCCTTAGCGGGAGTGGGTTACAATGAGCAGTTCTTC
CAISSLAGVGYNEQFF
>.|.|TRBJ1-4|TRBV29-1
TGCAGCGTTGGCCATTCGAGGCGGACTAATGAAAAACTGTTTTTT
CSVGHSRRTNEKLFF
>TRBD2|.|TRBJ2-7|TRBV13
TGTGCCAGCAGCTCTCCCTCGCGGGGGGCCTACGAGCAGTACTTC
CASSSPSRGAYEQYF
>.|.|TRBJ2-1|TRBV7-9
TGTGCCAGCAGCTTAATAGGGGGCAATGAGCAGTTCTTC
CASSLIGGNEQFF
>TRBD2|.|TRBJ2-6|TRBV15
TGTGCCACCAGCACAGGACTAGCGGGATACCCCCGTGAAGACTCTGGGGCCAACGTCCTGACTTTC
CATSTGLAGYPREDSGANVLTF